These T cell receptor beta chains were read from a single sample in a study of T cells in localized non-small cell lung cancer. Some clones are missing from TCRdb's copy, which holds only in-frame ones; the method was immunoSEQ multiplex PCR. The data contain under 35,000 clones, approximately 90% of them seen just once; the ten biggest clones take up roughly 27%. Source: peripheral blood, taken before any cancer treatment. These receptors all stem from a female donor aged 60 or older with stage I lung adenocarcinoma. The CDR3 runs from the conserved cysteine through the conserved F or W. A D gene is named only where the DNA matches it firmly. Size tells how often a clone was seen (once, few, many) or the class of an expanded clone, and some rows leave it out.

clone size	V gene	J gene	D gene	CDR3 length	CDR3 DNA	CDR3 protein
few	TRBV28	TRBJ2-7	NA	13	TGTGCCAGCAGTTTCCGTAGCGACTACGAGCAGTACTTC	CASSFRSDYEQYF
NA	TRBV19	TRBJ1-4	TRBD1	13	TGTGCCTCCCGGGACAGGGGTAATGAAAAACTGTTTTTT	CASRDRGNEKLFF
NA	TRBV5-8	TRBJ1-1	NA	17	TGTGCCAGCAGCTTGGTCCTTACAGGGAACATGAACACTGAAGCTTTCTTT	CASSLVLTGNMNTEAFF
NA	TRBV7-9	TRBJ2-1	NA	14	TGTGCCAGCAGCTTAGCGGGAATGCACAATGAGCAGTTCTTC	CASSLAGMHNEQFF
NA	TRBV13	TRBJ1-4	TRBD1	15	TGTGCCAGCAGCGGGACAGGGTTAACCCATGAAAAACTGTTTTTT	CASSGTGLTHEKLFF
NA	TRBV7-8	TRBJ1-5	NA	15	TGTGCCAGCAGCCTTTTGACAGGAGGGCCTCAGCCCCAGCATTTT	CASSLLTGGPQPQHF
NA	TRBV6-1	TRBJ2-7	TRBD1	18	TGTGCCAGCAGTGAAGGCACCCCTCTACAGGGGGGACCTTACGAGCAGTACTTC	CASSEGTPLQGGPYEQYF
NA	TRBV7-8	TRBJ1-2	NA	13	TGTGCCAGCAGCTCTGGGGCCTGGGGTGGCTACACCTTC	CASSSGAWGGYTF
NA	TRBV27	TRBJ1-1	NA	11	TGTGCCAGCAGTTTCGGGTCCGCAGCTTTCTTT	CASSFGSAAFF
NA	TRBV7-8	TRBJ1-6	NA	14	TGTGCCAGCAGCGCAACAGATATCGGTTCACCCCTCCACTTT	CASSATDIGSPLHF
NA	TRBV7-8	TRBJ2-3	NA	16	TGTGCCAGCAGCTCAAGTCTTTTTTCGCTTACAGATACGCAGTATTTT	CASSSSLFSLTDTQYF
NA	TRBV5-1	TRBJ2-2	TRBD1	15	TGCGCCAGCAGCTCCGGGACAGGGATCTCCGGGGAGCTGTTTTTT	CASSSGTGISGELFF
once	TRBV20-1	TRBJ1-1	NA	11	TGCAGTGCTAGGACCTACACTGAAGCTTTCTTT	CSARTYTEAFF
NA	TRBV9	TRBJ2-1	TRBD2	13	TGTGCCAGCAGCGAGGGACTAGCGGGGGAGCAGTTCTTC	CASSEGLAGEQFF
NA	TRBV19	TRBJ1-2	TRBD1	14	TGTGCCAGTAGTGGGACCGGGACAGCATATGGCTACACCTTC	CASSGTGTAYGYTF
NA	TRBV27	TRBJ1-4	TRBD1	14	TGTGCCTCCCGGCGGGGACAGACGTATGAAAAACTGTTTTTT	CASRRGQTYEKLFF
NA	TRBV10-2	TRBJ1-5	NA	13	TGCGCCAGCAGCCCTGAACTGGGGACACCGGGGCATTTT	CASSPELGTPGHF
NA	TRBV4-1	TRBJ2-7	TRBD2	15	TGCGCCAGCAGCCAAGCATTAACTAGCGAATACGAGCAGTACTTC	CASSQALTSEYEQYF
NA	TRBV28	TRBJ2-3	NA	14	TGTGCCAGCAGCCCGCTAGGGAGCACAGATACGCAGTATTTT	CASSPLGSTDTQYF
NA	TRBV2	TRBJ1-1	TRBD1	15	TGTGCCAGCAGTTCGGGACAGACCTCGAACACTGAAGCTTTCTTT	CASSSGQTSNTEAFF
NA	TRBV6-1	TRBJ2-7	NA	16	TGTGCCAGCAGTGAGCCGGACAGCCGACCAGGGTACGAGCAGTACTTC	CASSEPDSRPGYEQYF
NA	TRBV13	TRBJ2-2	NA	14	TGTGCCAGCAGCCCCCCCTTGAACACCGGGGAGCTGTTTTTT	CASSPPLNTGELFF
NA	TRBV2	TRBJ2-3	NA	12	TGTGCCAGCAGTGGACAGGATTATACGCAGTATTTT	CASSGQDYTQYF
NA	TRBV6-1	TRBJ1-3	NA	13	TGTGCCAGCAGTGAGGGGTTGGGAAACACCATATATTTT	CASSEGLGNTIYF
NA	TRBV5-1	TRBJ2-1	NA	14	TGCGCCAGCAGCTTGGGGTCGGGTCCCAATGAGCAGTTCTTC	CASSLGSGPNEQFF
NA	TRBV5-1	TRBJ2-3	TRBD1	14	TGCGCCAGCAGCCCAGGGACAGGCTGGGATACGCAGTATTTT	CASSPGTGWDTQYF
NA	TRBV7-8	TRBJ2-1	NA	13	TGTGCCAGCAGCTCCGAGCCACGCAATGAGCAGTTCTTC	CASSSEPRNEQFF
NA	TRBV27	TRBJ1-4	NA	14	TGTGCCAGCAGTCTAGGTGGGAGGGATGAAAAACTGTTTTTT	CASSLGGRDEKLFF
once	TRBV11-2	TRBJ2-1	NA	14	TGTGCCAGCAGCTTCCGCGGCGGCTACAATGAGCAGTTCTTC	CASSFRGGYNEQFF
NA	TRBV5-5	TRBJ1-1	NA	14	TGTGCCAGCAGCTTTATTACAGCGAACACTGAAGCTTTCTTT	CASSFITANTEAFF
once	TRBV2	TRBJ2-7	NA	13	TGTGCCAGCATACCGCCAGGGACCTACGAGCAGTACTTC	CASIPPGTYEQYF
NA	TRBV19	TRBJ2-3	NA	14	TGTGCCAGTAGTATCATTGCGGACACAGATACGCAGTATTTT	CASSIIADTDTQYF
once	TRBV7-9	TRBJ1-3	NA	13	TGTGCCAGCAGCTTAGGCGTCGGAAACACCATATATTTT	CASSLGVGNTIYF
NA	TRBV28	TRBJ2-2	NA	12	TGTGCCAGCAGCCTCTTGGTGGGGGAGCTGTTTTTT	CASSLLVGELFF
NA	TRBV23-1	TRBJ1-1	NA	16	TGCGCCAGCAGTCAATCGGAGCAGGGTAGGTATACTGAAGCTTTCTTT	CASSQSEQGRYTEAFF
once	TRBV6-6	TRBJ1-1	TRBD1	14	TGTGCCAGCAGTTGGACAGGGGCGGCCACTGAAGCTTTCTTT	CASSWTGAATEAFF
NA	TRBV28	TRBJ2-2	NA	13	TGTGCCAGCAATCCTATCGGGACCGGGGAGCTGTTTTTT	CASNPIGTGELFF
once	TRBV19	TRBJ1-1	NA	18	TGTGCCAGTAGGTTTTCTAGGTTCGGGGGTTTAGTGAACACTGAAGCTTTCTTT	CASRFSRFGGLVNTEAFF
NA	TRBV6-1	TRBJ1-2	TRBD1	13	TGTGCCAGCAGAGAGGGACAGGCCTATGGCTACACCTTC	CASREGQAYGYTF
NA	TRBV5-4	TRBJ1-4	TRBD1	14	TGTGCCAGCAGCCTAACAGGGGGCAAGGAAAAACTGTTTTTT	CASSLTGGKEKLFF
NA	TRBV5-1	TRBJ2-1	NA	15	TGCGCCAGCAGCCCCCGCGAGGGAACCCTCAATGAGCAGTTCTTC	CASSPREGTLNEQFF
NA	TRBV2	TRBJ2-7	TRBD2	15	TGTGCCAGCAGTACTAGCGGGAGGCCAACCTACGAGCAGTACTTC	CASSTSGRPTYEQYF